This T cell receptor beta chain was identified in a study of T cell responses to AZD1222 COVID-19 vaccine. The ends were cut back, 8 bases at V and 6 bases at J, with 16 bases in the middle. CDR3 length: 14 amino acids. Germline loops: CDR1 SNHLY, CDR2 FYNNEI. TCRdb's copy holds only in-frame clones and misses some; the assay was immunoSEQ multiplex PCR. The table has around 210,000 clones, around 94% seen once. Source: peripheral blood, taken 28 days after the second dose of the MenACWY control vaccine. The chain carries TRBV2 and TRBJ2-2, with D possibly TRBD1 on 6 matching bases. The TCR was taken from an adult who received the MenACWY meningococcal vaccine as a control. CDR3 in amino acids: CASYPGTNPGELFF. For the CDR3, the DNA is TGTGCCAGCTATCCCGGGACAAATCCCGGGGAGCTGTTTTTT.